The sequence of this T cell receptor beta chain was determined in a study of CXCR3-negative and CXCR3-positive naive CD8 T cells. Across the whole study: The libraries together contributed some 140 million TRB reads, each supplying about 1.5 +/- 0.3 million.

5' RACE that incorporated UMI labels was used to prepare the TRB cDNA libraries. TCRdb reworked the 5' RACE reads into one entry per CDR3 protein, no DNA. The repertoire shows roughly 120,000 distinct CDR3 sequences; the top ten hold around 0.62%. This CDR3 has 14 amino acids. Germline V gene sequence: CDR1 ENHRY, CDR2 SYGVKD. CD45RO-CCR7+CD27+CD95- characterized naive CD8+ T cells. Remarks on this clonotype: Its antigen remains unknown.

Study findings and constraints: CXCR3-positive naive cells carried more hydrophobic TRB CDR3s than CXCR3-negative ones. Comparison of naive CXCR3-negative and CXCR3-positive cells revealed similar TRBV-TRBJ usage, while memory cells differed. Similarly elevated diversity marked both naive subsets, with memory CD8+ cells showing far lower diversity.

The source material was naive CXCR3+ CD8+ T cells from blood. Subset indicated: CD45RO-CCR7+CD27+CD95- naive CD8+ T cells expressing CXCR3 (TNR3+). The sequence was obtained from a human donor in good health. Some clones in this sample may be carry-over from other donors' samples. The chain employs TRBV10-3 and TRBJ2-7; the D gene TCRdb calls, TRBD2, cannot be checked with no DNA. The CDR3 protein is CAIRIAGAPYEQYF.